The 5 T cell receptor beta chains below were found in one sample sequenced in a study of CD8+ T cells in alopecia areata. RNA was extracted and reverse transcribed into cDNA as the sequencing template. This table comes from immunoSEQ multiplex PCR, and its TCRdb copy is limited to in-frame clones, with some not included. This table has roughly 120,000 clones, more than 30% appearing once. Sample: CD4+ T cells sorted from blood. These receptors were collected from a human donor with alopecia areata.

In this sample, this clone turned up a few times. The chain uses TRBV28 and TRBJ2-5; D may be TRBD1 or TRBD2 (5 bases each). Per germline, CDR1 MDHEN and CDR2 SYDVKM. V was clipped by 3 bases and J by 4 bases, with 15 bases between them. The CDR3 has 15 residues. CDR3 DNA: TGTGCCAGCAGTTTTTCGGGCGCAGGGAGAGAGACCCAGTACTTC. Translated, it gives CASSFSGAGRETQYF.

This clone turned up a few times. J is TRBJ2-3 and V is TRBV7-2; the match to TRBD1 covers 7 bases. The V gene end was trimmed by 5 bases and the J gene end by 3 bases; junction bases not matched to a gene: 11. Germline CDR1 is SGHTA and CDR2 is FQGNSA. This CDR3 is 16 amino acids long. For the CDR3, the DNA is TGTGCCAGCAGCCATAAGGGGACAGCAGGAACAGATACGCAGTATTTT. It encodes CASSHKGTAGTDTQYF.

This clone was picked up a small number of times. The V and J genes are TRBV7-2 and TRBJ1-1; D is possibly TRBD1 (6 bases). The CDR3 runs to 15 residues. CDR1 and CDR2 from the germline V gene are SGHTA and FQGNSA. With 3 bases removed from V and 1 base from J, the gap between germline ends came to 12 bases. CDR3 bases: TGTGCCAGCAGCTTGGCGACAGGCCCGAACACTGAAGCTTTCTTT. Residues: CASSLATGPNTEAFF.

The chain couples TRBV4-3 to TRBJ2-3; D gene unclear. This CDR3 has 16 amino acids. Germline CDR1 LGHNA, CDR2 YSLEER. V shed 0 bases and J shed 4 bases, with 14 bases lying between them. In nucleotides, the CDR3 is TGCGCCAGCAGCCAAGATCAGCAGGTAGCCGCAGATACGCAGTATTTT. Protein: CASSQDQQVAADTQYF.

The table lists this clone with a few counts. The chain has TRBV30 and TRBJ2-4, with 13 positions matching TRBD2. This CDR3 comprises 19 residues. The ends lost 4 bases at V and 2 bases at J; junction bases unmatched: 14. Germline assignment: CDR1 GTSNPN and CDR2 SVGIG (reference sequence). The CDR3 nucleotides are TGTGCCTGGACCCCGCCGGGACTAGCGGGATTGTCTACCAAAAACATTCAGTACTTC. Its protein is CAWTPPGLAGLSTKNIQYF. The whole variable domain, filled in from reference TRBV30 and TRBJ2-4, reads SQTIHQWPATLVQPVGSPLSLECTVEGTSNPNLYWYRQAAGRGLQLLFYSVGIGQISSEVPQNLSASRPQDRQFILSSKKLLLSDSGFYLCAWTPPGLAGLSTKNIQYFGAGTRLSVL.